These T cell receptor beta chains were read from a single sample in a study of T cells in Graves' hyperthyroidism and ophthalmopathy. Each CDR3 protein is one row after TCRdb ran MiXCR on the multiplex PCR reads. The sample records roughly 330,000 distinct CDR3 sequences, roughly 15% being singletons. Sequencing was carried out using blood. The source of these receptors is a man younger than 40 with Graves' hyperthyroidism. The CDR3 runs from the conserved cysteine through the conserved F or W. D genes are given only for firm matches. Clone size is shown for a subset of rows, as once, few, many or a class of expanded clone.

D,J,V,size,CDR3,DNA
.,TRBJ1-2,TRBV6-1,many,CASSVGGRDYGYTF,TGTGCCAGCAGTGTGGGGGGGCGAGACTATGGCTACACCTTC
.,TRBJ1-2,TRBV7-9,many,CASSLGENYGYTF,TGTGCCAGCAGCCTAGGGGAGAACTATGGCTACACCTTC
.,TRBJ2-7,TRBV5-1,many,CASRNDNQQYF,TGCGCCAGCAGAAACGACAACCAGCAGTACTTC
.,TRBJ2-1,TRBV5-4,.,CASSSTGGGNEQFF,TGTGCCAGCAGCTCAACAGGTGGTGGAAATGAGCAGTTCTTC
TRBD2,TRBJ2-2,TRBV4-2,.,CASSQEGLAGGLDTGELFF,TGTGCCAGCAGCCAAGAGGGACTAGCGGGAGGATTGGACACCGGGGAGCTGTTTTTT
.,TRBJ2-1,TRBV19,few,CASTRGATHYNEQFF,TGTGCCAGTACCAGGGGGGCTACCCACTACAATGAGCAGTTCTTC
TRBD2,TRBJ2-1,TRBV11-1,many,CASSLRLAGVDEQFF,TGTGCCAGCAGCTTACGACTAGCGGGGGTGGATGAGCAGTTCTTC
.,TRBJ1-1,TRBV20-1,few,CSASVPGASWTEAFF,TGCAGTGCTAGTGTTCCGGGGGCTTCTTGGACTGAAGCTTTCTTT
.,TRBJ2-5,TRBV2,many,CASSRDSAETQYF,TGTGCCAGCAGTAGGGACTCCGCAGAGACCCAGTACTTC
.,TRBJ2-1,TRBV11-2,many,CASSFRDGYNEQFF,TGTGCCAGCAGCTTTAGGGACGGCTACAATGAGCAGTTCTTC
.,TRBJ2-2,TRBV3-1,few,CASSQAGEPGELFF,TGTGCCAGCAGCCAAGCAGGGGAGCCCGGGGAGCTGTTTTTT
.,TRBJ2-3,TRBV11-3,many,CASGGRGNTQYF,TGTGCCAGCGGCGGTAGGGGGAATACGCAGTATTTT
.,TRBJ2-5,TRBV2,many,CASSELGSGETQYF,TGTGCCAGCAGTGAACTGGGTTCGGGGGAGACCCAGTACTTC
.,TRBJ1-2,TRBV12-3/TRBV12-4,few,CASSSGVRYTF,TGTGCCAGCAGCTCAGGGGTTCGCTACACCTTC
TRBD2,TRBJ2-7,TRBV27,.,CASSLSLAGDYEQYF,TGTGCCAGCAGTTTATCGCTAGCGGGAGACTACGAGCAGTACTTC
.,TRBJ2-5,TRBV7-2,many,CASSLMGRRPYF,TGTGCCAGCAGCTTAATGGGCCGGAGACCGTACTTC
.,TRBJ2-5,TRBV6-2/TRBV6-3,few,CASSYEAADQETQYF,TGTGCCAGCAGTTACGAGGCTGCCGATCAAGAGACCCAGTACTTC
TRBD1,TRBJ1-1,TRBV18,.,CASSPPGQTKTEAFF,TGTGCCAGCTCACCGCCGGGACAGACAAAAACTGAAGCTTTCTTT
.,TRBJ2-1,TRBV19,.,CASSSIRVGDEQFF,TGTGCCAGTAGTAGTATCAGGGTTGGGGATGAGCAGTTCTTC
.,TRBJ1-2,TRBV28,many,CASSTRQRYGYTF,TGTGCCAGCAGTACCAGACAGCGCTATGGCTACACCTTC
TRBD2,TRBJ2-5,TRBV20-1,many,CSARGASGSETQYF,TGCAGTGCTAGAGGAGCTAGCGGGAGTGAGACCCAGTACTTC
.,TRBJ1-1,TRBV10-2,.,CASRGGPWGTEAFF,TGCGCCAGCAGGGGGGGGCCATGGGGCACTGAAGCTTTCTTT
.,TRBJ1-1,TRBV3-1,many,CASSQDIRTEAFF,TGTGCCAGCAGCCAAGATATCAGGACTGAAGCTTTCTTT
.,TRBJ1-3,TRBV11-2,few,CASSQASANTVYF,TGTGCCAGCAGCCAGGCCTCGGCAAACACCGTATATTTT
.,TRBJ2-2,TRBV24-1,.,CATSDVRVAGELFF,TGTGCCACCAGTGATGTGCGAGTAGCGGGGGAGCTGTTTTTT
TRBD2,TRBJ2-4,TRBV28,many,CASSVPMLAGHKNIQYF,TGTGCCAGCAGTGTCCCGATGCTAGCGGGACACAAAAACATTCAGTACTTC
TRBD1,TRBJ1-2,TRBV28,many,CASSPGQGPDYGYTF,TGTGCCAGCAGTCCCGGACAGGGCCCTGACTATGGCTACACCTTC
TRBD2,TRBJ2-1,TRBV28,few,CATALTSKHNEQFF,TGTGCCACTGCCTTGACTAGCAAACACAATGAGCAGTTCTTC
TRBD2,TRBJ2-7,TRBV5-1,.,CASRAELAPSSYEQYF,TGCGCCAGCAGGGCGGAACTAGCGCCTAGCTCCTACGAGCAGTACTTC
.,TRBJ1-5,TRBV20-1,.,CSARSRWGNQPQHF,TGCAGTGCTAGAAGTAGGTGGGGCAATCAGCCCCAGCATTTT
.,TRBJ1-1,TRBV20-1,many,CSAVAAALNTEAFF,TGCAGTGCGGTCGCGGCAGCTTTGAACACTGAAGCTTTCTTT
.,TRBJ1-6,TRBV5-1,few,CASSFAGRNSPLHF,TGCGCCAGCAGCTTTGCGGGTAGGAATTCACCCCTCCACTTT
TRBD2,TRBJ2-7,TRBV11-2,many,CASSLQTSGIYEQYF,TGTGCCAGCAGCCTACAGACTAGCGGGATATACGAGCAGTACTTC
TRBD2,TRBJ2-7,TRBV2,.,CASGGTSGLYEQYF,TGTGCCAGCGGCGGGACTAGCGGGCTCTACGAGCAGTACTTC
.,TRBJ2-3,TRBV3-1,many,CASSRRLGRTDTQYF,TGTGCCAGCAGCCGAAGACTAGGTCGGACAGATACGCAGTATTTT
.,TRBJ1-2,TRBV14,.,CASSPGAGHYGYTF,TGTGCCAGCAGTCCTGGGGCGGGGCACTATGGCTACACCTTC
.,TRBJ2-7,TRBV4-2,few,CASSQHESYEQYF,TGTGCCAGCAGCCAGCACGAAAGCTACGAGCAGTACTTC
.,TRBJ1-2,TRBV2,many,CASIPPLLLGYTF,TGTGCCAGCATTCCCCCCCTGTTATTAGGCTACACCTTC
TRBD1,TRBJ2-5,TRBV12-3/TRBV12-4,many,CASSRTGEGETQYF,TGTGCCAGCAGTCGGACAGGGGAGGGGGAGACCCAGTACTTC
TRBD2,TRBJ2-3,TRBV9,.,CASSVSGLAGGGITDTQYF,TGTGCCAGCAGCGTATCAGGACTAGCGGGAGGCGGGATCACAGATACGCAGTATTTT
TRBD1,TRBJ1-4,TRBV5-8,.,CASSLAEGTGLNEKLFF,TGTGCCAGCAGCTTGGCCGAGGGGACAGGGCTTAATGAAAAACTGTTTTTT
.,TRBJ2-1,TRBV20-1,.,CSARGEDSHNEQFF,TGCAGTGCTAGAGGGGAGGACAGCCACAATGAGCAGTTCTTC
TRBD1,TRBJ1-2,TRBV5-4,few,CASSRTGGLYGYTF,TGTGCCAGCAGCAGGACAGGGGGCCTCTATGGCTACACCTTC
.,TRBJ2-3,TRBV20-1,many,CSAALRDTQYF,TGCAGTGCTGCCCTTAGAGATACGCAGTATTTT
TRBD1,TRBJ2-3,TRBV9,.,CASSVYNGRGLVDTQYF,TGTGCCAGCAGCGTCTATAACGGCAGGGGGTTAGTAGATACGCAGTATTTT
.,TRBJ1-3,TRBV12-3/TRBV12-4,.,CASAGKAGNTIYF,TGTGCCAGCGCGGGTAAAGCTGGAAACACCATATATTTT
.,TRBJ2-3,TRBV5-8,.,CASSLEDRGPRDTQYF,TGTGCCAGCAGCTTGGAGGACCGGGGACCACGTGATACGCAGTATTTT
.,TRBJ2-5,TRBV11-2,many,CASSLTHSGIGPGETQYF,TGTGCCAGCAGCTTAACCCATTCCGGGATCGGCCCAGGGGAGACCCAGTACTTC
.,TRBJ1-1,TRBV5-1,many,CASSLEGPNTEAFF,TGCGCCAGCAGCTTGGAAGGTCCGAACACTGAAGCTTTCTTT
.,TRBJ2-1,TRBV3-1,few,CASSFGPRTTYNEQFF,TGTGCCAGCAGTTTTGGCCCTCGGACTACCTACAATGAGCAGTTCTTC